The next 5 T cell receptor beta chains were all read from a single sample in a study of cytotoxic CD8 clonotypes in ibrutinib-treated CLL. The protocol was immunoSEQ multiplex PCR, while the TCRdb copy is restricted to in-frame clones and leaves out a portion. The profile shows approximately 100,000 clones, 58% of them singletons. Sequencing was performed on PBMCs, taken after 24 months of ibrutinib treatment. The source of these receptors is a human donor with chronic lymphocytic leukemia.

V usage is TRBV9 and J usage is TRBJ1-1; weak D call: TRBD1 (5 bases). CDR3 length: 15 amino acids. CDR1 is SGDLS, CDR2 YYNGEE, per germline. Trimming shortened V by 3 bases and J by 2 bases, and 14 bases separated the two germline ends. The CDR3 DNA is TGTGCCAGCAGCGCTAGGGACCTGGGCAACACTGAAGCTTTCTTT. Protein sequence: CASSARDLGNTEAFF.

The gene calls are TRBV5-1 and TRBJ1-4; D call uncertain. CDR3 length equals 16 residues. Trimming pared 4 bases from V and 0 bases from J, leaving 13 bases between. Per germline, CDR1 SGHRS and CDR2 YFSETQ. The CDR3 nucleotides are TGCGCCAGCAGCCTAGGAGGACGTCCAACTAATGAAAAACTGTTTTTT. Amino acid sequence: CASSLGGRPTNEKLFF.

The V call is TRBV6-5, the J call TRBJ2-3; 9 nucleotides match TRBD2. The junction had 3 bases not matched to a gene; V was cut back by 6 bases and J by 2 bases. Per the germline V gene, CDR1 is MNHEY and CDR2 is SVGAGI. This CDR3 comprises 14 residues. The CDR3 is CASRPSGDTDTQYF. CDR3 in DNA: TGTGCCAGCAGACCTAGCGGGGACACAGATACGCAGTATTTT.

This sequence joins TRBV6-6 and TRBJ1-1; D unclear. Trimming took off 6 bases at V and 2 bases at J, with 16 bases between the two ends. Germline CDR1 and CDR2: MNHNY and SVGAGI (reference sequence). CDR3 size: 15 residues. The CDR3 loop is CASSHSRGFNTEAFF. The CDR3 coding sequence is TGTGCCAGCAGCCATTCGCGGGGATTTAACACTGAAGCTTTCTTT.

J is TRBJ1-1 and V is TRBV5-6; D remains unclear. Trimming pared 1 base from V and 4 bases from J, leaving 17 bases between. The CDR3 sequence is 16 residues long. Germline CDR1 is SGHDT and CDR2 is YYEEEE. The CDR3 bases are TGTGCCAGCAGCTTGTTAAGAGGAGGCGAGGTCACTGAAGCTTTCTTT. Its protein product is CASSLLRGGEVTEAFF.